These 10 T cell receptor beta chains originate from one sample sequenced in a study of T cell responses to AZD1222 COVID-19 vaccine (dated by TCRdb to the early 2020s). This specimen's time point label, interpreted: baseline before first vaccination. The library was obtained by the immunoSEQ multiplex PCR assay. TCRdb's version of the immuneACCESS table is confined to in-frame rearrangements and falls short of the full clone set. An unresolved V gene accounts for under half of the shortfall where checked; the remainder is of unknown origin. Across this sample there are 130,000 or so clones, with over 90% seen only once. Together, the top ten hold 6% to 7% of the sample. Sequenced here: peripheral blood, sampled on day 0 of AZD1222 vaccination. The receptor source for this set is an adult in good health.

This clone was seen only once. The V call is TRBV3-1 (or the pseudogene TRBV3-2), the J call TRBJ2-2; 12 positions match TRBD2. Trimming removed 5 bases from V and 9 bases from J; junction bases left unmatched: 7. Germline loops: CDR1 LGHDT, CDR2 YNNKEL (reference sequence). This CDR3 is built from 15 residues. CDR3 nucleotides: TGTGCCAGCAGCGGACTAGCGGGATCGTTCCGGGAGCTGTTTTTT. It encodes CASSGLAGSFRELFF.

The chain is built from TRBV29-1 and TRBJ2-5; D unclear. The CDR3 runs 13 residues. Germline-derived CDR1 and CDR2 are SQVTM and ANQGSEA. This CDR3 reads CSASPGFRETQYF. CDR3 DNA sequence: TGCAGTGCCTCGCCCGGGTTTAGGGAGACCCAGTACTTC.

In its sample, this clone was seen once. The chain recombines TRBV30 with TRBJ2-3; D call uncertain. The CDR3 spans 14 residues. V was cut by 0 bases and J by 0 bases, with 7 bases left in between. Germline V gene data show CDR1 as GTSNPN and CDR2 as SVGIG (reference sequence). The CDR3 loop reads CAWSVRLSTDTQYF. The CDR3 bases are TGTGCCTGGAGTGTACGGCTCAGCACAGATACGCAGTATTTT.

The chain is built from TRBV5-6 and TRBJ2-1; 10 nucleotides agree with TRBD2. The CDR3 loop spans 18 amino acids. The V gene end was trimmed by 0 bases and the J gene end by 2 bases; junction bases not matched to a gene: 8. The germline V gene encodes CDR1 SGHDT and CDR2 YYEEEE. CDR3 sequence: CASSLVSSGRTPYNEQFF. The CDR3 coding sequence is TGTGCCAGCAGCTTGGTTAGTAGCGGGAGGACCCCCTACAATGAGCAGTTCTTC.

The chain couples TRBV5-4 to TRBJ2-7; D remains unclear. CDR3 length equals 14 residues. Trimming removed 4 bases from V and 0 bases from J, with 11 bases in between. Germline loops: CDR1 SGHNT, CDR2 YYREEE (reference sequence). The CDR3 DNA reads as TGTGCCAGCAGCCGGGCGGATAGCTCCTACGAGCAGTACTTC. Encoded protein: CASSRADSSYEQYF.

The chain combines TRBV6-4 with TRBJ1-2; D unresolved. The CDR3 extends over 12 amino acids. The V gene's germline CDR1 is MRHNA and CDR2 SNTAGT. V was clipped by 9 bases and J by 5 bases, with 13 bases between them. The CDR3 protein is CARPLKGYGYTF. The CDR3 nucleotides read TGTGCCAGACCCCTGAAGGGTTATGGCTACACCTTC.

This chain links TRBV24-1 with TRBJ2-7; 9 nucleotides agree with TRBD1. Germline CDR1 reads KGHDR; CDR2 reads SFDVKD. Trimming at V came to 4 bases and at J to 2 bases, leaving 5 bases not matched to a gene. The CDR3 covers 15 residues. CDR3 sequence reads: CATSETGTGTYEQYF. For the CDR3, the DNA is TGTGCCACCAGTGAGACCGGGACAGGGACCTACGAGCAGTACTTC.

The chain links TRBV11-2 to TRBJ1-6; 8 positions match TRBD1. The germline V gene encodes CDR1 SGHAT and CDR2 FQNNGV. V trimming: 4 bases; J trimming: 6 bases; junction bases outside the gene matches: 8. The CDR3 runs to 16 residues. Here the CDR3 reads CASSSTLTGVNSPLHF. DNA for the CDR3: TGTGCCAGCAGCTCGACTTTGACAGGGGTTAATTCACCCCTCCACTTT.

This chain links TRBV5-1 with TRBJ2-3; TRBD2 aligns across 16 bases. CDR1 is SGHRS, CDR2 YFSETQ, per germline. V gave up 4 bases and J gave up 0 bases; unmatched junction bases: 2. The CDR3 is made up of 17 amino acids. The CDR3 bases are TGCGCCAGCAGCGCGGGACTAGCGGGAGGGAGCACAGATACGCAGTATTTT. This codes for CASSAGLAGGSTDTQYF.

The chain recombines TRBV5-1 with TRBJ1-1; the match to TRBD1 covers 12 bases. Germline lookup yields CDR1 SGHRS and CDR2 YFSETQ. The CDR3 runs to 17 residues. The V and J ends lost 4 bases and 2 bases, in that order; junction bases with no gene match: 9. In DNA form, the CDR3 reads TGCGCCAGCAGCCCCTGGGACAGGGGGCTCTCAAACACTGAAGCTTTCTTT. Protein sequence: CASSPWDRGLSNTEAFF.